This T cell receptor beta chain stems from a study of cytomegalovirus exposure and HLA in healthy donors. Study-level findings and limits: Some V segments, including TRBV6-2 and TRBV6-3, were excluded as indistinguishable.

A note on this clone: Its matching antigen is unknown.

The germline gives CDR1 SGHRS, CDR2 YFSETQ. Trimming took 7 bases from V and 8 from J, leaving 13 bases between them. The CDR3 sequence is 12 residues long. Researchers ran the PCR with 60 Vbeta and 13 Jbeta primers. Assay used: immunoSEQ multiplex PCR; TCRdb lists only in-frame clones, some missing. The sample has approximately 170,000 clones; approximately 80% are singletons. The sequencing input was PBMCs. This chain links TRBV5-1 with TRBJ1-3; D gene unclear. The TCR sequence derives from a woman in her forties or fifties in good health and CMV-seropositive. In nucleotides, the CDR3 is TGCGCCAGCGGGTACGGCGGAGACACCATATATTTT. Its protein product is CASGYGGDTIYF.